A single T cell receptor beta chain is shown here with its context. Its antigen remains unknown. The data were obtained in a study of identical twins. Study findings and constraints: Some out-of-frame alpha sequences were shared by twins, and these showed excess low generation probability.

TCRdb redid the calling of the 5' RACE reads with MiXCR, one entry per CDR3 protein. The sample comprises about 520,000 distinct CDR3 sequences, roughly a fifth of which are singletons, and around 0.9% rests with the top ten. These data also formed part of another study, on T cells expressing NK-cell markers. According to that study: Seven HCMV-seropositive donors and one seronegative donor made up the eight sequenced donors. More than five donors had dominant NKG2C+ clonotypes that comprised about 1.0-8% of their CD8+ T cells. These clonotypes additionally ranked first within the CD3+CD56-NKG2C+ fraction of a few donors.

The sequencing sample was made of CD4+ T cells sorted from blood. This receptor was identified in a woman aged 18-30 years in good health.

The CDR3 protein is CASSSTTGYEQFF. The CDR3 DNA follows: TGTGCCAGCAGCTCTACGACAGGGTATGAGCAGTTCTTC. This rearrangement joins TRBV7-2 to TRBJ2-1, with 7 bases aligning to TRBD1. The V gene end was trimmed by 4 bases and the J gene end by 8 bases; junction bases not matched to a gene: 5. CDR1 is SGHTA and CDR2 is FQGNSA in the germline V gene. The CDR3 runs 13 residues.